This TCR beta chain is from a study of OX40 agonist ivuxolimab in advanced cancers. Data came from immunoSEQ multiplex PCR; TCRdb stores just in-frame clones and leaves some out. The sample yields more than 20,000 clones, approximately 70% seen once. Germline CDR1 SGHRS, CDR2 YFSETQ. The CDR3 runs to 17 residues. Trimming cost V 4 bases and J 0 bases, with 19 bases left between them. The TCR originated in an adult with an advanced solid tumor such as melanoma, head and neck, liver or kidney cancer. The sequencing used CD4+ or CD8+ T cells sorted from blood, collected in a trial of the OX40 agonist ivuxolimab. The chain combines TRBV5-1 with TRBJ1-1; D might be TRBD1 (6 bases). CDR3 region: CASSLLQGTGLNTEAFF. CDR3 DNA sequence: TGCGCCAGCAGCCTTCTACAGGGCACGGGATTGAACACTGAAGCTTTCTTT. Variable domain in full (rest from reference TRBV5-1 and TRBJ1-1): KAGVTQTPRYLIKTRGQQVTLSCSPISGHRSVSWYQQTPGQGLQFLFEYFSETQRNKGNFPGRFSGRQFSNSRSEMNVSTLELGDSALYLCASSLLQGTGLNTEAFFGQGTRLTVV.